The rows below give T cell receptor beta chains drawn from one sample of a study of blood T cell dynamics during melanoma immunotherapy. Assay: immunoSEQ multiplex PCR; the TCRdb copy retains only in-frame clones and omits some. Of around 26,000 clones in the sample, approximately 88% were seen once. The sample was blood, taken from a patient treated with checkpoint blockade. Receptors originate from a human donor with melanoma. CDR3s include the opening cysteine and the closing phenylalanine or tryptophan. Fields, in order: J gene, D gene, clone size, V gene, CDR3 protein, CDR3 DNA. A D gene is named only where the DNA matches it firmly. Clone size, where shown, is once, few, many, or a class for clones that have expanded.

j_gene: TRBJ1-1
d_gene: TRBD1
abundance: NA
v_gene: TRBV7-9
CDR3aa: CASSFFPDRGDEAFF
CDR3nt: TGTGCCAGCAGCTTTTTTCCGGACAGGGGTGATGAAGCTTTCTTT

j_gene: TRBJ2-7
d_gene: NA
abundance: NA
v_gene: TRBV29-1
CDR3aa: CSVDGPLADEQYF
CDR3nt: TGCAGCGTTGATGGCCCCCTCGCGGACGAGCAGTACTTC

j_gene: TRBJ2-1
d_gene: TRBD1
abundance: NA
v_gene: TRBV11-2
CDR3aa: CASSSDRGQGEQFF
CDR3nt: TGTGCCAGCAGCTCAGACAGGGGGCAGGGTGAGCAGTTCTTC

j_gene: TRBJ2-1
d_gene: NA
abundance: NA
v_gene: TRBV13
CDR3aa: CASSPKAGLRSYNEQFF
CDR3nt: TGTGCCAGCAGCCCGAAGGCGGGCCTGAGGTCCTACAATGAGCAGTTCTTC

j_gene: TRBJ2-4
d_gene: TRBD1
abundance: NA
v_gene: TRBV25-1
CDR3aa: CASSPGTGDIQYF
CDR3nt: TGTGCCAGCTCCCCCGGGACAGGGGACATTCAGTACTTC

j_gene: TRBJ2-2
d_gene: NA
abundance: NA
v_gene: TRBV11-2
CDR3aa: CASSLSLSNAELFF
CDR3nt: TGTGCCAGCAGCTTATCCTTATCTAATGCGGAGCTGTTTTTT

j_gene: TRBJ1-5
d_gene: NA
abundance: once
v_gene: TRBV27
CDR3aa: CASSLSRPPDNQPQHF
CDR3nt: TGTGCCAGCAGTTTATCGAGGCCCCCGGACAATCAGCCCCAGCATTTT

j_gene: TRBJ2-1
d_gene: NA
abundance: NA
v_gene: TRBV7-9
CDR3aa: CASSSPGSAYNEQFF
CDR3nt: TGTGCCAGCAGCTCCCCGGGATCGGCTTACAATGAGCAGTTCTTC

j_gene: TRBJ2-7
d_gene: TRBD1
abundance: few
v_gene: TRBV19
CDR3aa: CASSVRGLDEQYF
CDR3nt: TGTGCCAGTAGTGTCAGGGGGCTGGACGAGCAGTACTTC

j_gene: TRBJ2-7
d_gene: TRBD1
abundance: NA
v_gene: TRBV5-4
CDR3aa: CASSQDRGIYEQYF
CDR3nt: TGTGCCAGCAGCCAGGACAGGGGGATCTACGAGCAGTACTTC

j_gene: TRBJ2-7
d_gene: NA
abundance: NA
v_gene: TRBV29-1
CDR3aa: CSVEAEVGYEQYF
CDR3nt: TGCAGCGTTGAGGCCGAGGTAGGGTACGAGCAGTACTTC

j_gene: TRBJ2-1
d_gene: TRBD2
abundance: NA
v_gene: TRBV5-4
CDR3aa: CASSPGLARAPYYNEQFF
CDR3nt: TGTGCCAGCAGCCCGGGACTAGCGCGAGCGCCTTACTACAATGAGCAGTTCTTC

j_gene: TRBJ2-2
d_gene: NA
abundance: NA
v_gene: TRBV10-2
CDR3aa: CASTLLGVGTGELFF
CDR3nt: TGCGCCAGCACTTTACTAGGGGTCGGCACCGGGGAGCTGTTTTTT

j_gene: TRBJ1-1
d_gene: TRBD1
abundance: NA
v_gene: TRBV6-5
CDR3aa: CASSSDRDSRATEAFF
CDR3nt: TGTGCCAGCAGTTCTGACCGGGACAGCCGGGCCACTGAAGCTTTCTTT

j_gene: TRBJ2-1
d_gene: NA
abundance: NA
v_gene: TRBV4-2
CDR3aa: CASSQDLPMRSSYNEQFF
CDR3nt: TGTGCCAGCAGCCAAGATCTACCAATGAGGAGCTCCTACAATGAGCAGTTCTTC

j_gene: TRBJ2-1
d_gene: NA
abundance: once
v_gene: TRBV9
CDR3aa: CASSVGDLEGHEQFF
CDR3nt: TGTGCCAGCAGCGTAGGGGACCTCGAGGGTCATGAGCAGTTCTTC

j_gene: TRBJ2-7
d_gene: NA
abundance: NA
v_gene: TRBV7-9
CDR3aa: CASSFDSYEQYF
CDR3nt: TGTGCCAGCAGCTTCGACAGCTACGAGCAGTACTTC

j_gene: TRBJ2-2
d_gene: TRBD1
abundance: NA
v_gene: TRBV5-1
CDR3aa: CASSSPGGSGELFF
CDR3nt: TGCGCCAGCAGCTCCCCAGGGGGCTCCGGGGAGCTGTTTTTT

j_gene: TRBJ2-1
d_gene: TRBD2
abundance: NA
v_gene: TRBV4-1
CDR3aa: CASSQGLAGYNEQFF
CDR3nt: TGCGCCAGCAGCCAAGGTCTAGCGGGGTACAATGAGCAGTTCTTC

j_gene: TRBJ2-7
d_gene: NA
abundance: NA
v_gene: TRBV9
CDR3aa: CASSATGPSGEQYF
CDR3nt: TGTGCCAGCAGCGCCACCGGGCCCTCCGGCGAGCAGTACTTC

j_gene: TRBJ2-1
d_gene: NA
abundance: NA
v_gene: TRBV27
CDR3aa: CASSLLWEDPYNEQFF
CDR3nt: TGTGCCAGCAGTTTATTGTGGGAGGACCCCTACAATGAGCAGTTCTTC

j_gene: TRBJ2-2
d_gene: TRBD2
abundance: NA
v_gene: TRBV4-2
CDR3aa: CASSQEPTAGVRLFF
CDR3nt: TGTGCCAGCAGCCAAGAACCCACGGCGGGAGTAAGGCTGTTTTTT

j_gene: TRBJ1-1
d_gene: NA
abundance: NA
v_gene: TRBV6-1
CDR3aa: CASSRNTEAFF
CDR3nt: TGTGCCAGCAGTAGGAACACTGAAGCTTTCTTT

j_gene: TRBJ2-2
d_gene: NA
abundance: NA
v_gene: TRBV28
CDR3aa: CASSPTSNTGELFF
CDR3nt: TGTGCCAGCAGTCCCACCTCAAACACCGGGGAGCTGTTTTTT

j_gene: TRBJ2-7
d_gene: NA
abundance: NA
v_gene: TRBV18
CDR3aa: CASSAGTAYAYEQYF
CDR3nt: TGTGCCAGCTCAGCGGGGACCGCTTACGCCTACGAGCAGTACTTC

j_gene: TRBJ2-7
d_gene: NA
abundance: NA
v_gene: TRBV28
CDR3aa: CASSFQGSYEQYF
CDR3nt: TGTGCCAGCAGTTTTCAGGGTTCCTACGAGCAGTACTTC

j_gene: TRBJ2-7
d_gene: TRBD2
abundance: NA
v_gene: TRBV2
CDR3aa: CASSVPGLASEQYF
CDR3nt: TGTGCCAGCAGTGTACCGGGACTAGCCTCCGAGCAGTACTTC

j_gene: TRBJ2-7
d_gene: NA
abundance: NA
v_gene: TRBV5-1
CDR3aa: CASSLALGDVSEQYF
CDR3nt: TGCGCCAGCAGCTTGGCTCTAGGGGACGTGAGTGAGCAGTACTTC

j_gene: TRBJ1-5
d_gene: NA
abundance: NA
v_gene: TRBV4-1
CDR3aa: CASSETGPPLGSNQPQHF
CDR3nt: TGCGCCAGCAGTGAAACAGGGCCGCCCTTAGGGAGCAATCAGCCCCAGCATTTT